Below are 21 T cell receptor beta chains sequenced from a single sample in a study of PD-1 blockade in classical Hodgkin lymphoma. Only in-frame clones appear in the TCRdb table, and some are missing; sequencing was by immunoSEQ multiplex PCR. The table has about 21,000 clones, 75% to 85% seen once. Noted time point: cycle 4 day 1 (C4D1), after more than five weeks of nivolumab. Patients all relapsed after autologous stem cell transplantation, and there was variation in brentuximab vedotin exposure. The input for sequencing was peripheral blood mononuclear cells (PBMCs), taken before the fourth cycle of nivolumab. These receptor sequences come from a human donor with classical Hodgkin lymphoma.

The table lists this clone with a few counts. In the same sample, other DNA sequences code for this CDR3. The genes are TRBV12-5 and TRBJ2-2; D possibly matches TRBD1 or TRBD2 (5 bases each). Between the trimmed V and J ends, which lost 6 bases and 2 bases, there was a span of 10 bases. CDR3 size: 14 residues. Germline V lookup: CDR1 LGHNT, CDR2 FRNRAP. The CDR3 region is CASGSGTNTGELFF. CDR3 in DNA: TGTGCTAGTGGCTCAGGGACCAACACCGGGGAGCTGTTTTTT. The full variable domain, its missing parts supplied by reference TRBV12-5 and TRBJ2-2, is DARVTQTPRHKVTEMGQEVTMRCQPILGHNTVFWYRQTMMQGLELLAYFRNRAPLDDSGMPKDRFSAEMPDATLATLKIQPSEPRDSAVYFCASGSGTNTGELFFGEGSRLTVL.

This rearrangement joins TRBV4-1 to TRBJ2-3; 8 bases line up with TRBD1. The CDR3 is 17 amino acids. Germline CDR1 and CDR2: MGHRA and YSYEKL. With V trimmed by 0 bases and J by 3 bases, 8 bases remained unmatched. In DNA, the CDR3 is TGCGCCAGCAGCCAAGAGTTTGGCAGGGGGCTTACAGATACGCAGTATTTT. It codes for CASSQEFGRGLTDTQYF.

This clone was counted between two and nine times. The rearrangement joins TRBV6-4 to TRBJ2-1; 13 bases match TRBD2. V lost 3 bases and J lost 8; bases outside the gene matches: 1. Germline CDR1 reads MRHNA; CDR2 reads SNTAGT. This CDR3 contains 14 residues. The CDR3 reads CASSEGTSGDEQFF. The CDR3 nucleotides read TGTGCCAGCAGTGAGGGGACTAGCGGGGATGAGCAGTTCTTC.

In its sample, this clone was seen a few times. The rearrangement joins TRBV9 to TRBJ1-2, with a tentative D call TRBD1 (6 bases). V was clipped by 2 bases and J by 0 bases, with 14 bases between them. Germline V CDR1 and CDR2: SGDLS, YYNGEE. The CDR3 totals 16 residues. CDR3 in amino acids: CASSVGTPNSNYGYTF. Here the CDR3 DNA reads TGTGCCAGCAGCGTCGGGACACCAAATTCTAACTATGGCTACACCTTC.

The gene calls are TRBV9 and TRBJ2-7; D gene ambiguous. The CDR3 has 14 amino acids. Trimming stripped 0 bases from V and 3 bases from J, with 10 bases between. From germline, CDR1 is SGDLS and CDR2 YYNGEE. The CDR3 DNA follows: TGTGCCAGCAGCGTAGGGGGTGGGGACTACGAGCAGTACTTC. Translated: CASSVGGGDYEQYF.

V and J are TRBV4-1 and TRBJ2-2; 7 nucleotides match TRBD1. Per germline, CDR1 MGHRA and CDR2 YSYEKL. Trimming at V came to 1 base and at J to 0 bases, leaving 2 bases not matched to a gene. The CDR3 has 16 amino acids. The CDR3 coding sequence is TGCGCCAGCAGCCAAGTCGGGACAGCGAACACCGGGGAGCTGTTTTTT. Translated, it gives CASSQVGTANTGELFF.

The J gene is TRBJ1-5, the V gene TRBV28; no reliable D call. The CDR3 sequence is 14 residues long. V was trimmed by 7 bases and J by 1 base, leaving 11 bases between them. CDR1 is MDHEN and CDR2 is SYDVKM in the germline V gene. In nucleotides, the CDR3 is TGTGCCAGCAACTCGCAGCCAAGCAATCAGCCCCAGCATTTT. This translates into CASNSQPSNQPQHF.

The V call is TRBV4-2, the J call TRBJ1-2; 7 positions agree with TRBD1. V was clipped by 6 bases and J by 4 bases; unmatched bases: 17. The CDR3 is made up of 17 amino acids. Germline V lookup: CDR1 LGHNA, CDR2 YNFKEQ. The CDR3 DNA follows: TGTGCCAGCAGTTCCGTCACTAGCACCGGGACAGTCTATGGCTACACCTTC. It yields the protein CASSSVTSTGTVYGYTF.

The chain joins TRBV27 to TRBJ2-1; 11 positions agree with TRBD2. The germline V gene encodes CDR1 MNHEY and CDR2 SMNVEV (reference sequence). The CDR3 loop spans 19 amino acids. V gave up 2 bases and J gave up 5 bases; unmatched junction bases: 14. Here the CDR3 DNA reads TGTGCCAGCAGTTTAATGAGGGCCGTTAGCGGGAGGGGGGACAATGAGCAGTTCTTC. Its protein is CASSLMRAVSGRGDNEQFF.

The V gene is TRBV7-9, the J gene TRBJ1-2; maybe TRBD1 (5 bases). This CDR3 has 14 amino acids. Trimming cost V 3 bases and J 1 base, with 9 bases left between them. Germline V lookup: CDR1 SEHNR, CDR2 FQNEAQ (reference sequence). DNA of the CDR3: TGTGCCAGCAGCTTGGGGGGGATTAACTATGGCTACACCTTC. Translated: CASSLGGINYGYTF.

This sequence joins TRBV2 and TRBJ2-3; D not certain. The germline V gene encodes CDR1 SNHLY and CDR2 FYNNEI. The CDR3 is made up of 13 amino acids. V was trimmed by 6 bases and J by 6 bases, leaving 13 bases between them. The CDR3 region has the DNA TGTGCCAGCAGCCCCAGACCTACGGATACGCAGTATTTT. Its protein is CASSPRPTDTQYF.

The rearrangement joins TRBV5-4 to TRBJ2-3; 9 bases align to TRBD1. Trimming at V came to 4 bases and at J to 3 bases, leaving 6 bases not matched to a gene. This CDR3 region has 15 residues. CDR1 SGHNT and CDR2 YYREEE come from the germline V gene (reference sequence). The CDR3 bases are TGTGCCAGCAGCACGGGGGACAGGGTTACAGATACGCAGTATTTT. Translated, it gives CASSTGDRVTDTQYF.

This clone has just a few counts. The rearrangement uses TRBV5-1 and TRBJ2-7, with 10 bases aligning to TRBD1. The CDR3 is 15 amino acids. Losses at the gene ends were 5 bases for V and 0 bases for J; bases not matched to a gene: 5. The germline V gene has CDR1 SGHRS and CDR2 YFSETQ. CDR3 coding DNA: TGCGCCAGCAGGGCCTGGACAGGGGGCTCCTACGAGCAGTACTTC. Protein product: CASRAWTGGSYEQYF. Based on the CDR3 plus reference TRBV5-1 and TRBJ2-7, the full variable domain is KAGVTQTPRYLIKTRGQQVTLSCSPISGHRSVSWYQQTPGQGLQFLFEYFSETQRNKGNFPGRFSGRQFSNSRSEMNVSTLELGDSALYLCASRAWTGGSYEQYFGPGTRLTVT.

The CDR3 loop is CASSLVTGTSGNLPHNEQFF. The DNA of the CDR3 is TGCGCCAGCAGCTTGGTGACCGGGACTAGCGGGAACCTTCCCCACAATGAGCAGTTCTTC. J is TRBJ2-1 and V is TRBV5-1; TRBD2 aligns across 13 bases. This CDR3 comprises 20 residues. Germline V CDR1 and CDR2: SGHRS, YFSETQ. Germline trimming cut 0 bases from V and 5 bases from J; bases unmatched to any gene: 14. Full variable domain (missing parts from reference TRBV5-1 and TRBJ2-1): KAGVTQTPRYLIKTRGQQVTLSCSPISGHRSVSWYQQTPGQGLQFLFEYFSETQRNKGNFPGRFSGRQFSNSRSEMNVSTLELGDSALYLCASSLVTGTSGNLPHNEQFFGPGTRLTVL.

The chain employs TRBV7-2 and TRBJ2-6; D ambiguous. The germline V gene has CDR1 SGHTA and CDR2 FQGNSA. There are 15 residues in the CDR3. Trimming stripped 5 bases from V and 1 base from J, with 9 bases between. The CDR3 DNA is TGTGCCAGCAGCCCCCAGAAGTCTGGGGCCAACGTCCTGACTTTC. This translates into CASSPQKSGANVLTF.

The gene calls are TRBV27 and TRBJ2-6; no firm D call. The CDR3 has 14 amino acids. Trimming shortened V by 4 bases and J by 4 bases, and 8 bases separated the two germline ends. Germline V gene data show CDR1 as MNHEY and CDR2 as SMNVEV (reference sequence). This CDR3 is CASSWVLGANVLTF. DNA of the CDR3: TGTGCCAGCAGTTGGGTTCTGGGGGCCAACGTCCTGACTTTC.

The genes are TRBV6-5 and TRBJ2-3; D tentatively fits TRBD1 or TRBD2 (5 bases each). This CDR3 has 14 residues. Germline V CDR1 and CDR2: MNHEY, SVGAGI. Trimming pared 2 bases from V and 8 bases from J, leaving 14 bases between. This CDR3 is CASSYQLGVGTQYF. DNA for the CDR3: TGTGCCAGCAGTTACCAACTGGGGGTGGGTACGCAGTATTTT.

The rearrangement links TRBV6-6 to TRBJ1-4; 8 bases are a match to TRBD1. Germline V gives CDR1 MNHNY, CDR2 SVGAGI (reference sequence). The CDR3 has 15 residues. V dropped 2 bases and J dropped 7; count of bases not matched to a gene: 6. CDR3 coding DNA: TGTGCCAGCAGTTACCCCGGACAGGGTACTGAAAAACTGTTTTTT. The encoded protein is CASSYPGQGTEKLFF.

The chain joins TRBV28 to TRBJ2-1, with 9 bases matching TRBD1. The CDR3 sequence is 18 residues long. The germline V gene encodes CDR1 MDHEN and CDR2 SYDVKM. J gave up 4 bases and V 6 bases, and 16 bases lay outside the gene matches. CDR3 residues: CASRPVPGQGGGYNEQFF. Here the CDR3 DNA reads TGTGCCAGCAGACCGGTCCCGGGACAGGGCGGAGGATACAATGAGCAGTTCTTC.

The J gene is TRBJ1-3, the V gene TRBV28; D gene unclear. Germline V lookup: CDR1 MDHEN, CDR2 SYDVKM. There are 15 residues in the CDR3. The V end was cut by 0 bases, the J end by 1 base, with 7 bases between. CDR3 sequence reads: CASSLWAISGNTIYF. In nucleotides, the CDR3 is TGTGCCAGCAGTTTATGGGCCATATCTGGAAACACCATATATTTT.

The chain carries TRBV7-2 and TRBJ2-1, with 14 positions matching TRBD2. This CDR3 has 16 residues. From germline, CDR1 is SGHTA and CDR2 FQGNSA. The junction had 8 bases not matched to a gene; V was cut back by 5 bases and J by 8 bases. In DNA, the CDR3 is TGTGCCAGCAGCCACAAGACTAGCGGGAGGGGCGATGAGCAGTTCTTC. Its translation: CASSHKTSGRGDEQFF.